A selection of T cell receptor beta chains follows, all from one sample in a study of T-cell memory formation after mild COVID-19. Each CDR3 protein is one row after TCRdb ran MiXCR on the 5' RACE reads. Here the sample spans 250,000 to 300,000 distinct CDR3 sequences, over 15% being singletons. What was sequenced was PBMCs or a T cell subset sorted from them (not recorded which). Receptors were obtained from a man younger than 30 who had mild COVID-19 (a few samples of this study predate the infection). Cell type and time point are not known. Each CDR3 is given with its conserved first and last residue. The D gene is left open where the match is weak. Size is omitted from some rows. Given values are once, few, many or a class for expanded clones.

>TRBD2|TRBV12-3/TRBV12-4|many|TRBJ2-2
TGTGCCAGCAGTTTTGGGCTAGCGGGGAACACCGGGGAGCTGTTTTTT
CASSFGLAGNTGELFF
>TRBD1|TRBV5-1|few|TRBJ2-2
TGCGCCAGCAGCTCGACAGGGGGTGACACCGGGGAGCTGTTTTTT
CASSSTGGDTGELFF
>NA|TRBV4-3|NA|TRBJ2-7
TGCGCCAGCAGCCAAGCACAGGACGCCTACGAGCAGTACTTC
CASSQAQDAYEQYF
>NA|TRBV2|few|TRBJ2-7
TGTGCCAGCAGTGTGGGACGGCTAGCCGACGAGCAGTACTTC
CASSVGRLADEQYF
>NA|TRBV24-1|NA|TRBJ1-2
TGTGCCACCAGGGGGGTATTTCCTGGCTACACCTTC
CATRGVFPGYTF
>NA|TRBV5-4|few|TRBJ1-3
TGTGCCAGCAGCCCTGGGGGGGTTGGAAACACCATATATTTT
CASSPGGVGNTIYF
>NA|TRBV2|few|TRBJ2-2
TGTGCCAGCGCGTACACCGGGGAGCTGTTTTTT
CASAYTGELFF
>TRBD1|TRBV6-1|few|TRBJ2-6
TGTGCCAGCAACCCCCCGACAGGGTTGTACGGGGCCAACGTCCTGACTTTC
CASNPPTGLYGANVLTF
>TRBD2|TRBV7-9|NA|TRBJ2-1
TGTGCCAGCAGCTCAGGGGCGGGGGGATTCAATGAGCAGTTCTTC
CASSSGAGGFNEQFF
>TRBD1|TRBV19|few|TRBJ1-2
TGTGCCAGTAGCAACGTGGGCTCGGGACAGGGGTCCCCCAACTATGGCTACACCTTC
CASSNVGSGQGSPNYGYTF
>NA|TRBV21-1|NA|TRBJ1-5
TGTGCCAGCAGCAAAGCCCCCCAGGGGGTTGGTCAGCCCCAGCATTTT
CASSKAPQGVGQPQHF
>TRBD1|TRBV18|NA|TRBJ1-5
TGTGCCAGCTCACCACTTCCAACCGGGACAGGGGAAGATCAGCCCCAGCATTTT
CASSPLPTGTGEDQPQHF
>TRBD2|TRBV7-2|few|TRBJ2-7
TGTGCCAGCAGCTTAAGGGGACTAAGCTCCTACGAGCAGTACTTC
CASSLRGLSSYEQYF
>NA|TRBV6-2/TRBV6-3|NA|TRBJ1-3
TGTGCCAGCAGTTACGGTCGACCTCAAGCCTCTGGAAACACCATATATTTT
CASSYGRPQASGNTIYF
>NA|TRBV5-6|few|TRBJ2-5
TGTGCCAGCAGCCCAGCCATGGGGCCGGGGGAGACCCAGTACTTC
CASSPAMGPGETQYF
>TRBD1|TRBV7-9|NA|TRBJ1-2
TGTGCCAGCAGCTTACTAGGGGGTCGACAGGGCTCCTATGGCTACACCTTC
CASSLLGGRQGSYGYTF
>TRBD1|TRBV5-1|NA|TRBJ1-1
TGCGCCAGCAGCCCTTGGACAGGGAACACTGAAGCTTTCTTT
CASSPWTGNTEAFF
>TRBD2|TRBV10-3|NA|TRBJ2-1
TGTGCCATCAGTATTAGCGGGGTTTCCTACAATGAGCAGTTCTTC
CAISISGVSYNEQFF
>NA|TRBV7-9|once|TRBJ1-1
TGTGCCAGCCATGGGCAGGCGATGGGTAGGAACACTGAAGCTTTCTTT
CASHGQAMGRNTEAFF
>TRBD1|TRBV6-2/TRBV6-3|NA|TRBJ1-1
TGTGCCAGCAGGCCCGGGACAGTGCCTCAGGCTTTCTTT
CASRPGTVPQAFF
>NA|TRBV5-1|few|TRBJ2-5
TGCGCCAGCAGGGTTTCGGAGACCCAGTACTTC
CASRVSETQYF
>NA|TRBV5-1|NA|TRBJ2-7
TGCGCCAGCAGCTTCTCCCCAGGTTATACCTACGAGCAGTACTTC
CASSFSPGYTYEQYF
>NA|TRBV6-1|once|TRBJ1-5
TGTGCCAGCAGTGCACAGGAAGCCCGTCAGCCCCAGCATTTT
CASSAQEARQPQHF
>NA|TRBV7-7|NA|TRBJ2-2
TGTGCTAGCAGCCCCGGGCAGGGGAAGACTACCGGGGAGCTGTTTTTT
CASSPGQGKTTGELFF
>TRBD2|TRBV6-5|many|TRBJ2-3
TGTGCCAGCAGGTCCGAAGCGGGACGAGATACGCAGTATTTT
CASRSEAGRDTQYF
>NA|TRBV3-1|NA|TRBJ1-2
TGTGCCAGCAGCCAAGAGGCAGGGAGTTCGTATGGCTACACCTTC
CASSQEAGSSYGYTF
>NA|TRBV29-1|few|TRBJ1-1
TGCAGCGTAAGAAGGGATCCGAACACTGAAGCTTTCTTT
CSVRRDPNTEAFF
>NA|TRBV6-4|once|TRBJ1-2
TGTGCCAGCAACCCGGACTTTTCCAACTATGGCTACACCTTC
CASNPDFSNYGYTF
>TRBD2|TRBV3-1|NA|TRBJ2-3
TGTGCCAGCAGCCTCGCGTACGGGACTAGCGGTTTGGGCACAGATACGCAGTATTTT
CASSLAYGTSGLGTDTQYF
>NA|TRBV6-6|few|TRBJ2-3
TGTGCCAGCAGTTACGGGCGGGAAAGCACAGATACGCAGTATTTT
CASSYGRESTDTQYF
>NA|TRBV4-1|NA|TRBJ2-6
TGCGCCAGCAGCCAAGAAGGGAGTAAGGCTGGGGCCAACGTCCTGACTTTC
CASSQEGSKAGANVLTF
>NA|TRBV7-8|NA|TRBJ1-6
TGTGCCAGCAGCTTGGACCGACTGCCCCTCCACTTT
CASSLDRLPLHF
>TRBD1|TRBV7-9|few|TRBJ2-1
TGTGCCAGCAGCTTCGAGACAGGGGCCAATGAGCAGTTCTTC
CASSFETGANEQFF
>TRBD1|TRBV5-1|NA|TRBJ2-5
TGCGCCAGCAGCCCCTGGGGGACAGTAGGAGAGACCCAGTACTTC
CASSPWGTVGETQYF
>NA|TRBV11-2|NA|TRBJ2-3
TGTGCCAGCAGCCGGGGACTTTACACAGATACGCAGTATTTT
CASSRGLYTDTQYF
>NA|TRBV6-6|NA|TRBJ1-2
TGTGCCAGCATTCCGGGCGAAAGGACTAACTATGGCTACACCTTC
CASIPGERTNYGYTF
>TRBD2|TRBV10-3|few|TRBJ2-3
TGTGCCATCACCAGGGGGAAACTAGCGGGAGCAGATACGCAGTATTTT
CAITRGKLAGADTQYF
>NA|TRBV12-3/TRBV12-4|few|TRBJ2-1
TGTGCCAGCACCATCGGGGGGCAGGGGTACAATGAGCAGTTCTTC
CASTIGGQGYNEQFF
>NA|TRBV3-1|NA|TRBJ1-5
TGTGCCAGCAGCCAAGGGTATCGTCAGCCCCAGCATTTT
CASSQGYRQPQHF
>NA|TRBV15|NA|TRBJ2-3
TGTGCCACCAGCAGAGCTGCCAGGGTGAGCACAGATACGCAGTATTTT
CATSRAARVSTDTQYF
>NA|TRBV9|NA|TRBJ1-4
TGTGCCAGCAGCGTAGGGGGGCTGGATGAAAAACTGTTTTTT
CASSVGGLDEKLFF
>TRBD1|TRBV7-2|few|TRBJ1-2
TGTGCCAGCAGTCCAGCGGGGACAGAGGGCTATGGCTACACCTTC
CASSPAGTEGYGYTF
>NA|TRBV5-1|NA|TRBJ2-5
TGCGCCAGCAGCTTACAACTCGGGGAGACCCAGTACTTC
CASSLQLGETQYF